This T cell receptor (beta chain) was retrieved from a study of cytomegalovirus exposure and HLA in healthy donors. Study-wide context: The approximately 130 validation repertoires and the approximately 630 first-cohort repertoires shared a platform, a later analysis reported. Findings and limits, study-wide: The authors enumerated 150 to 200 TCR beta chains as linked to cytomegalovirus. CMV antigen specificity was confirmed in vitro for a few CMV-associated chains.

For this clone: What it binds is not known.

Here immunoSEQ multiplex PCR was the method, and the copy in TCRdb shows in-frame clones only, minus some. Among roughly 130,000 clones listed, around nine tenths were seen once. Input material: PBMCs. The sequence was collected from a man aged 25 to 40 in good health and CMV-seronegative.

The CDR3, as DNA: TGCGCCAGCAGTTTCGGGGACAGTGACGCCTACGAGCAGTACTTC. This translates into CASSFGDSDAYEQYF. This chain connects TRBV5-1 to TRBJ2-7, with 7 bases that match TRBD1. CDR1 SGHRS and CDR2 YFSETQ come from the germline V gene. This CDR3 is 15 amino acids long. J lost 2 bases, V lost 5 bases, and 10 bases had no gene match.